This TCR beta chain was sequenced in a study of shared clonotypes between healthy human individuals. Study-level findings and limits: With few donors, the genetic and exposure-history diversity represented was limited. Sampling used blood alone; tissue repertoires probably differ.

A remark on this clone: Its antigen is undetermined.

Libraries were prepared by immunoSEQ multiplex PCR; TCRdb keeps only in-frame clonotypes and omits some of them. Among millions of clones, 80% to 95% were seen once, and the ten largest hold about 0.37%. Trimming left V 5 bases short and J 3 bases short, with 17 bases between. The CDR3 is made up of 15 amino acids. Germline V gene data show CDR1 as LNHDA and CDR2 as SQIVND (reference sequence). Sequences were obtained from naive CD4+ T cells from PBMCs. Subset described: CD45RA+ positively selected. V is TRBV19 and J is TRBJ2-7, with D possibly TRBD1 on 5 matching bases. The TCR originated in a man aged 18 to 35 in good health. Some clones in this sample may be carry-over from other donors' samples. CDR3 sequence reads: CASSATDSFIYEQYF. The CDR3 DNA is TGTGCCAGTAGTGCAACAGACAGCTTTATCTACGAGCAGTACTTC.